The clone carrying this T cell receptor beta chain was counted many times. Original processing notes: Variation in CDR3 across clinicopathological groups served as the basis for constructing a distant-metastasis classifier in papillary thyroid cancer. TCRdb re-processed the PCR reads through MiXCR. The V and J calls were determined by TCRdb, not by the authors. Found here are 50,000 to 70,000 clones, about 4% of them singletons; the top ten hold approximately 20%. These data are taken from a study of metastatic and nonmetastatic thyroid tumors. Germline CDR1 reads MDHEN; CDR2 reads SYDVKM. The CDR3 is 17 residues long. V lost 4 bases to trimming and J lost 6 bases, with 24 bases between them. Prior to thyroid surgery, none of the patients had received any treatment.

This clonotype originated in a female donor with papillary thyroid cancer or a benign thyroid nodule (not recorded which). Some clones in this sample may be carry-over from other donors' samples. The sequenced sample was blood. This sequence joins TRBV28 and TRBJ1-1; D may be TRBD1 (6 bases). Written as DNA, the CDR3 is TGTGCCAGCAGTTACGGATCCGGGACATGGGGGAGCGCTGAAGCTTTCTTT. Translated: CASSYGSGTWGSAEAFF. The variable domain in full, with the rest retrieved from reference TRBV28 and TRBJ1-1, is DVKVTQSSRYLVKRTGEKVFLECVQDMDHENMFWYRQDPGLGLRLIYFSYDVKMKEKGDIPEGYSVSREKKERFSLILESASTNQTSMYLCASSYGSGTWGSAEAFFGQGTRLTVV.